A single sample gave rise to the 21 T cell receptor beta chains below, sequenced in a study of T cell responses to AZD1222 COVID-19 vaccine. Using immunoSEQ multiplex PCR, the repertoire was profiled, and TCRdb retains in-frame clones only, with some absent. The table includes approximately 130,000 clones, around 89% detected once. The sequenced sample was peripheral blood, obtained 28 days after the second AZD1222 dose. These receptors were collected from an adult who received the AZD1222 COVID-19 vaccine.

The gene calls are TRBV5-5 and TRBJ1-2, with 10 bases fitting TRBD1. The V gene's germline CDR1 is SGHKS and CDR2 YYEKEE (reference sequence). This CDR3 comprises 14 residues. J was trimmed by 5 bases and V by 4 bases; bases with no gene match: 5. CDR3 DNA: TGTGCCAGCAGCCACGGACAGGGGGGGTATGGCTACACCTTC. Amino acid sequence: CASSHGQGGYGYTF.

This chain connects TRBV5-1 to TRBJ2-5, with 7 bases that match TRBD1. Germline V gene data show CDR1 as SGHRS and CDR2 as YFSETQ. The CDR3 runs to 14 residues. V trimming: 4 bases; J trimming: 2 bases; junction bases outside the gene matches: 5. The CDR3 nucleotides read TGCGCCAGCAGCACGGGGACAGTACAAGAGACCCAGTACTTC. Protein: CASSTGTVQETQYF.

The V and J genes are TRBV2 and TRBJ1-6, with 8 bases matching TRBD1. Germline trimming cut 7 bases from V and 7 bases from J; bases unmatched to any gene: 6. Germline V gene lookup returns CDR1 SNHLY and CDR2 FYNNEI. This CDR3 is 14 amino acids long. The CDR3 sequence is CASTIQGGNSPLHF. The CDR3 DNA follows: TGTGCCAGCACCATACAGGGGGGGAATTCACCCCTCCACTTT.

The rearrangement uses TRBV5-1 and TRBJ1-3; no reliable D call. Germline loops: CDR1 SGHRS, CDR2 YFSETQ. CDR3 length: 14 residues. Trimming cost V 5 bases and J 0 bases, with 9 bases left between them. The CDR3 DNA reads TGCGCCAGCAGGAGAACCGGCTCTGGAAACACCATATATTTT. Translating gives CASRRTGSGNTIYF.

The J gene is TRBJ1-2, the V gene TRBV30; unclear D gene. The V gene's germline CDR1 is GTSNPN and CDR2 SVGIG (reference sequence). Between the trimmed V and J ends, which lost 4 bases and 4 bases, there was a span of 19 bases. The CDR3 sequence is 15 residues long. The CDR3 is CAWNTPELPGYGYTF. CDR3 DNA: TGTGCCTGGAATACTCCCGAACTCCCGGGCTATGGCTACACCTTC.

The chain couples TRBV11-2 to TRBJ1-2, with 7 nucleotides matching TRBD1. The CDR3 runs 13 residues. The trim removed 4 bases at V and 4 bases at J, leaving 3 bases unmatched. From germline, CDR1 is SGHAT and CDR2 FQNNGV. CDR3 loop: CASSSNRGYGYTF. CDR3 nucleotide sequence: TGTGCCAGCAGCTCGAACAGGGGCTATGGCTACACCTTC.

V and J are TRBV15 and TRBJ2-3; TRBD2 aligns across 14 bases. CDR3 size: 18 residues. Trimming cost V 3 bases and J 1 base; bases outside gene matches: 6. Germline CDR1 and CDR2: LNHNV and YYDKDF (reference sequence). The CDR3 loop is CATSRGTSGSIGTDTQYF. The CDR3 coding sequence is TGTGCCACCAGCAGGGGGACTAGCGGGAGTATTGGCACAGATACGCAGTATTTT.

V usage is TRBV6-5 and J usage is TRBJ2-7, with 10 bases that match TRBD2. Germline V CDR1 and CDR2: MNHEY, SVGAGI. Trimming at V came to 8 bases and at J to 2 bases, leaving 9 bases not matched to a gene. The CDR3 spans 15 residues. CDR3 DNA sequence: TGTGCCAGCCGTTGGACTAGCGGAGAGGCCTACGAGCAGTACTTC. Translation gives CASRWTSGEAYEQYF.

The chain uses TRBV13 and TRBJ2-1, with 12 bases that match TRBD2. J gave up 4 bases and V 3 bases, and 7 bases lay outside the gene matches. Germline V gives CDR1 PRHDT, CDR2 FYEKMQ (reference sequence). This CDR3 contains 17 residues. CDR3 nucleotides: TGTGCCAGCAGCTTCACTAGCGGGGGGAACTATTACAATGAGCAGTTCTTC. This translates into CASSFTSGGNYYNEQFF. Complete variable domain (other parts from reference TRBV13 and TRBJ2-1): AAGVIQSPRHLIKEKRETATLKCYPIPRHDTVYWYQQGPGQDPQFLISFYEKMQSDKGSIPDRFSAQQFSDYHSELNMSSLELGDSALYFCASSFTSGGNYYNEQFFGPGTRLTVL.

This clone came up once. V gene TRBV11-2 combines with J gene TRBJ2-5; TRBD1 might be the D (6 bases). The germline V gene encodes CDR1 SGHAT and CDR2 FQNNGV. V dropped 6 bases and J dropped 2 bases, with 16 bases sitting between them. This CDR3 has 15 amino acids. For the CDR3, the DNA is TGTGCCAGCAGGGGGGTTAGGGGGTCTCAAGAGACCCAGTACTTC. This encodes CASRGVRGSQETQYF.

This clone was detected once. The rearrangement uses TRBV6-5 and TRBJ1-4, with 11 positions matching TRBD1. Germline values: CDR1 MNHEY, CDR2 SVGAGI. This CDR3 has 14 amino acids. Trimming took 7 bases from V and 7 from J; bases not matched to a gene: 5. The CDR3, as DNA: TGTGCCAGCACCGTAGGGACAGGGGGTGAAAAACTGTTTTTT. Protein product: CASTVGTGGEKLFF.

The table lists this clone with a count of one. This chain joins TRBV7-2 and TRBJ2-7; D is possibly TRBD2 (6 bases). The CDR3 extends over 15 amino acids. The ends were cut back, 6 bases at V and 3 bases at J, with 18 bases in the middle. The germline V gene has CDR1 SGHTA and CDR2 FQGNSA. Here the CDR3 DNA reads TGTGCCAGCAGGTACCATTTGGGGGGTTTCTACGAGCAGTACTTC. It yields the protein CASRYHLGGFYEQYF.

The V gene is TRBV28, the J gene TRBJ2-1; no definite D call. The CDR3 sequence is 15 residues long. The germline gives CDR1 MDHEN, CDR2 SYDVKM. V was cut by 3 bases and J by 2 bases, with 11 bases left in between. CDR3 in DNA: TGTGCCAGCAGTTTCTATGGGAACACCTACAATGAGCAGTTCTTC. It codes for CASSFYGNTYNEQFF.

V usage is TRBV5-4 and J usage is TRBJ1-2, with D uncertain. The CDR3 totals 13 residues. Germline assignment: CDR1 SGHNT and CDR2 YYREEE (reference sequence). Trimming took 2 bases from V and 3 from J, leaving 8 bases between them. CDR3 region: CASSFRADYGYTF. The CDR3 bases are TGTGCCAGCAGCTTTCGGGCGGACTATGGCTACACCTTC.

This rearrangement joins TRBV4-1 to TRBJ2-5, with 7 bases lining up with TRBD1. This CDR3 region has 15 residues. The germline gives CDR1 MGHRA, CDR2 YSYEKL. J lost 2 bases, V lost 0 bases, and 3 bases had no gene match. The CDR3 bases are TGCGCCAGCAGCCAAGATGAGGACAGGCAAGAGACCCAGTACTTC. Its translation: CASSQDEDRQETQYF.

The chain joins TRBV14 to TRBJ1-1; D is uncertain. Germline CDR1 reads SGHDN; CDR2 reads FVKESK. V shed 6 bases and J shed 0 bases, with 8 bases lying between them. The CDR3 has 13 amino acids. This chain's CDR3 is CASSPGLNTEAFF. The CDR3 DNA reads as TGTGCCAGCAGTCCGGGCTTGAACACTGAAGCTTTCTTT.

The rearrangement links TRBV18 to TRBJ1-5, with D tentatively TRBD1 (6 bases). CDR3 size: 15 residues. The germline gives CDR1 KGHSH, CDR2 LQKENI. Trimming left V 2 bases short and J 0 bases short, with 8 bases between. Here the CDR3 DNA reads TGTGCCAGCTCACCAGGACAGTTTAGCAATCAGCCCCAGCATTTT. This sequence encodes CASSPGQFSNQPQHF.

The chain carries TRBV5-6 and TRBJ1-6; 9 bases map to TRBD1. Germline V gene data show CDR1 as SGHDT and CDR2 as YYEEEE. Trimming removed 2 bases from V and 0 bases from J; junction bases left unmatched: 3. CDR3 size: 17 residues. CDR3 sequence reads: CASSLTGGSSYNSPLHF. The CDR3 DNA is TGTGCCAGCAGCTTAACAGGGGGCAGCTCCTATAATTCACCCCTCCACTTT.

This chain joins TRBV4-2 and TRBJ1-2; 7 positions agree with TRBD1. V lost 3 bases, J lost 4 bases, and 17 bases stayed unmatched. The CDR3 sequence is 18 residues long. Germline V gene data show CDR1 as LGHNA and CDR2 as YNFKEQ. The CDR3 DNA follows: TGTGCCAGCAGCCAGGGGGCAGACAGGGTGGGTCCGGCCTATGGCTACACCTTC. This sequence encodes CASSQGADRVGPAYGYTF.

This chain joins TRBV29-1 and TRBJ1-1; possible D gene TRBD1, 6 bases. The length of the CDR3 is 12 residues. Germline CDR1 is SQVTM and CDR2 is ANQGSEA. V was shortened by 5 bases and J by 12 bases, with 19 bases between the two germline ends. This chain's CDR3 is CSVTRGGSATFF. The CDR3, as DNA: TGCAGCGTTACGAGGGGGGGCAGTGCAACTTTCTTT. The whole variable domain, remainder taken from reference TRBV29-1 and TRBJ1-1, is SAVISQKPSRDICQRGTSLTIQCQVDSQVTMMFWYRQQPGQSLTLIATANQGSEATYESGFVIDKFPISRPNLTFSTLTVSNMSPEDSSIYLCSVTRGGSATFFGQGTRLTVV.

This clone was seen only once. V gene TRBV6-4 combines with J gene TRBJ2-7, with 9 bases fitting TRBD1. With V trimmed by 10 bases and J by 0 bases, 4 bases remained unmatched. The CDR3 totals 13 residues. CDR1 is MRHNA and CDR2 is SNTAGT in the germline V gene. CDR3 bases: TGTGCCAACGTGGGACAGGGCTCCTACGAGCAGTACTTC. Amino acid sequence: CANVGQGSYEQYF.